These 14 T cell receptor beta chains originate from one sample sequenced in a study of tissue T cells after allogeneic stem cell transplantation. The assay was immunoSEQ multiplex PCR, and TCRdb's table has in-frame clones only and misses some. Of over 1,500 clones detected, roughly 51% appear once; the ten largest clones hold around 20%. Time point defined: mouse harvest day 14 after allogeneic transplant. The graft held 10^6 splenic CD5+ T cells and 10^7 T-cell-depleted bone marrow cells. Sequencing input: lymph node tissue. The source is a female BALB/c mouse given C57BL/6 T cells with graft-versus-host disease after an allogeneic hematopoietic cell transplant.

As concerns this clone: Genes here carry mouse names. The CDR3 is cut off 1 residue early in the read; its end comes from the germline J gene. This sequence joins TRBV12-2 and TRBJ2-3; 8 nucleotides match TRBD1. The germline gives CDR1 SGHLS, CDR2 HYDKME. CDR3 length: 15 amino acids. The trim removed 0 bases at V and 1 base at J, leaving 2 bases unmatched. CDR3 in amino acids: CASSLGQGRAETLYF. CDR3 DNA (partial): TGTGCCAGCTCTCTCGGACAGGGCCGTGCAGAAACGCTGTAT.

Concerning this clone: The listed genes are named as in mouse. Read sequence stops 1 residue before the CDR3 end, and the germline J gene provides the missing end. The chain couples TRBV26 to TRBJ1-3; D ambiguous. Trimming took off 2 bases at V and 5 bases at J, with 7 bases between the two ends. CDR3 length: 13 residues. The germline CDR1 and CDR2 sequences are KGHPV and FQNQEV (reference sequence). This chain's CDR3 is CASSLPARNTLYF. The part of the CDR3 DNA that was read is TGTGCCAGCAGTCTGCCGGCAAGAAATACGCTCTAT.

Notes on this clone: Gene and germline names: mouse. The read comes to an end 1 residue before the CDR3 does, leaving the germline J gene to fill in the end. The V and J genes are TRBV13-3 and TRBJ2-2, with unresolved D. The germline V gene encodes CDR1 NNHDY and CDR2 SYVADS. This CDR3 region has 13 residues. Trimming removed 4 bases from V and 1 base from J, with 5 bases in between. The CDR3 loop reads CASSWVNTGQLYF. The DNA read from the CDR3 is TGTGCCAGCAGTTGGGTAAACACCGGGCAGCTCTAC.

Notes on this clone: Genes here carry mouse names. The CDR3 goes on 1 residue after the read ends, and that part is filled in from the germline J gene. The chain couples TRBV13-3 to TRBJ1-6, with unresolved D. TRBJ1-6 belongs to the ORF category, with a function that is uncertain. The V gene's germline CDR1 is NNHDY and CDR2 SYVADS. Trimming stripped 3 bases from V and 0 bases from J, with 4 bases between. The length of the CDR3 is 14 residues. The CDR3 spells CASSGDSYNSPLYF. CDR3 DNA (partial): TGTGCCAGCAGTGGGGATTCCTATAATTCGCCCCTCTAC.

With regard to this clone: The gene symbols are mouse symbols. The read stops 1 residue short of the end of the CDR3; the missing end is completed from the germline J gene. The chain combines TRBV2 with TRBJ2-1; D could derive from TRBD1 or TRBD2 (5 bases each). The V and J ends lost 0 bases and 0 bases respectively, with 9 bases between them. Germline CDR1 is LGHNA and CDR2 is YSYQKL. The CDR3 covers 16 residues. The sequenced part of the CDR3 DNA is TGTGCCAGCAGCCAAGAAGCGGGGGTTAACTATGCTGAGCAGTTC. Translation: CASSQEAGVNYAEQF. The full-length CDR3 reads as CASSQEAGVNYAEQFF.

Details on this clone: The gene names here belong to mouse. The read finishes 1 residue shy of the CDR3 end, and the germline J gene is used to complete it. This chain uses TRBV3 with TRBJ2-7, with 8 bases identical to TRBD2. This CDR3 has 14 amino acids. CDR1 and CDR2 (germline): SNHLY, FYNGKV (reference sequence). Trimming at V came to 6 bases and at J to 0 bases, leaving 4 bases not matched to a gene. The covered CDR3 bases are TGTGCCAGCAGTCGACTGGGGAGCTCCTATGAACAGTAC. Residues: CASSRLGSSYEQY. The entire CDR3 is CASSRLGSSYEQYF.

Comments on this clone: Gene labels here are mouse ones. The read ends 1 residue early relative to the CDR3; the germline J gene fills the gap. The gene calls are TRBV3 and TRBJ1-1, with 7 bases that match TRBD1. This CDR3 is 14 amino acids long. Germline V lookup: CDR1 SNHLY, CDR2 FYNGKV (reference sequence). The V segment lost 5 bases and the J segment 0 bases; nucleotides outside the gene matches: 3. CDR3 bases read: TGTGCCAGCAGCAGACAGGGTGCAAACACAGAAGTCTTC. The encoded protein is CASSRQGANTEVF. The full-length CDR3 reads as CASSRQGANTEVFF. Based on the CDR3 plus reference TRBV3 and TRBJ1-1, the full variable domain is GPKVLQIPSHQIIDMGQMVTLNCDPVSNHLYFYWYKQILGQQMEFLVNFYNGKVMEKSKLFKDQFSVERPDGSYFTLKIQPTALEDSAVYFCASSRQGANTEVFFGKGTRLTVV.

This clone was counted a few times. Each gene name is a mouse one. Read sequence stops 1 residue before the CDR3 end, and the germline J gene provides the missing end. This rearrangement joins TRBV26 to TRBJ1-2; 9 bases agree with TRBD1. Germline-derived CDR1 and CDR2 are KGHPV and FQNQEV (reference sequence). This CDR3 has 14 amino acids. V gave up 6 bases and J gave up 2 bases; unmatched junction bases: 4. The CDR3 loop reads CASSPGTGNSDYTF. CDR3 DNA, as far as it was read: TGTGCCAGCAGCCCCGGGACAGGGAACTCCGACTACACC.

Worth noting for this clone: Mouse germline and gene names are used. The CDR3 end lies 1 residue beyond the end of the read and is filled in from the germline J gene. The V and J genes are TRBV12-2 and TRBJ2-5, with 7 positions matching TRBD1. Germline CDR1 and CDR2: SGHLS and HYDKME. This CDR3 contains 14 residues. After removal of 2 bases from V and 2 bases from J, the junction contained 3 bases not matched to a gene. CDR3 loop: CASSRGTVQDTQYF. Partial CDR3 DNA: TGTGCCAGCTCTCGAGGGACAGTCCAAGACACCCAGTAC. The complete variable domain, with remaining parts taken from reference TRBV12-2 and TRBJ2-5, reads NSGVVQSPRYIIKGKGERSILKCIPISGHLSVAWYQQTQGQELKFFIQHYDKMERDKGNLPSRFSVQQFDDYHSEMNMSALELEDSAVYFCASSRGTVQDTQYFGPGTRLLVL.

This clone is deemed hyperexpanded. These gene names are mouse names. The observed sequence ends 1 residue before the CDR3 terminus, with the missing tail filled in from the germline J gene. Within the sample, other DNA sequences also encode this same CDR3. The chain has TRBV19 and TRBJ2-4, with 9 bases matching TRBD2. The ends lost 2 bases at V and 0 bases at J; junction bases unmatched: 4. The CDR3 contains 16 residues. Germline CDR1 is FNHDT and CDR2 is SITEND (reference sequence). This chain's CDR3 is CASSIGTGSSQNTLYF. The part of the CDR3 DNA that was read is TGTGCCAGCAGTATTGGGACTGGGTCTAGTCAAAACACCTTGTAC. Based on the CDR3 plus reference TRBV19 and TRBJ2-4, the full variable domain is GGIITQTPKFLIGQEGQKLTLKCQQNFNHDTMYWYRQDSGKGLRLIYYSITENDLQKGDLSEGYDASREKKSSFSLTVTSAQKNEMAVFLCASSIGTGSSQNTLYFGAGTRLSVL.

Points on this clone: The genes and germline here are from mouse. Sequencing ends 1 residue short of the CDR3 end; the germline J gene provides the rest. This sequence joins TRBV3 and TRBJ1-1, with D hard to call. CDR1 is SNHLY, CDR2 FYNGKV, per germline (reference sequence). This CDR3 has 13 amino acids. V was cut by 3 bases and J by 1 base, with 6 bases left in between. The CDR3 sequence is CASSFTVNTEVFF. CDR3 DNA (partial): TGTGCCAGCAGCTTCACAGTAAACACAGAAGTCTTC. Based on the CDR3 plus reference TRBV3 and TRBJ1-1, the full variable domain is GPKVLQIPSHQIIDMGQMVTLNCDPVSNHLYFYWYKQILGQQMEFLVNFYNGKVMEKSKLFKDQFSVERPDGSYFTLKIQPTALEDSAVYFCASSFTVNTEVFFGKGTRLTVV.

Judged by abundance, this clone is large. Germline and genes here are mouse. The read stops 1 residue short of the end of the CDR3; the missing end is completed from the germline J gene. The chain carries TRBV3 and TRBJ2-7; the match to TRBD1 covers 11 bases. With V trimmed by 6 bases and J by 6 bases, 4 bases remained unmatched. Germline-derived CDR1 and CDR2 are SNHLY and FYNGKV (reference sequence). The CDR3 is 13 amino acids. CDR3 DNA, as far as it was read: TGTGCCAGCAGAGCAGGGACAGGGGGTGAACAGTAC. Protein sequence: CASRAGTGGEQY. From start to end, the CDR3 is CASRAGTGGEQYF.

For this clone: The genes and germline here are from mouse. With the read ending 1 residue before the CDR3 end, the germline J gene is used to fill in that end. V and J are TRBV26 and TRBJ1-6, with 7 nucleotides matching TRBD1. TRBJ1-6 is an ORF, and what it does is uncertain. The germline V gene encodes CDR1 KGHPV and CDR2 FQNQEV (reference sequence). This CDR3 has 15 amino acids. V lost 5 bases to trimming and J lost 1 base; unmatched junction nucleotides: 2. CDR3 DNA (partial): TGTGCCAGCAGTTCGGGACAGTCCTATAATTCGCCCCTCTAC. As protein: CASSSGQSYNSPLY. The entire CDR3 protein is CASSSGQSYNSPLYF.

About this clone itself: Genes and germline are mouse. The CDR3 end lies 1 residue beyond the end of the read and is filled in from the germline J gene. The chain is built from TRBV26 and TRBJ2-4, with unresolved D. Germline lookup yields CDR1 KGHPV and CDR2 FQNQEV (reference sequence). The V and J ends lost 3 bases and 0 bases respectively, with 7 bases between them. The CDR3 sequence is 14 residues long. CDR3 amino acids: CASSLSGSQNTLYF. The DNA read from the CDR3 is TGTGCCAGCAGTCTCTCGGGTAGTCAAAACACCTTGTAC.